This T cell receptor beta chain stems from a study of blood T cell repertoires in COVID-19. At the level of the study: Samples came from the United States, Italy and Spain, spanning acute and convalescent COVID-19. PBMCs, B-cell-depleted T cells, or T cells provided the cDNA or gDNA that made up the material.

TCRdb's copy holds only in-frame clones and misses some; the assay was immunoSEQ multiplex PCR. The profile shows 150,000 or so clones, 80% to 90% of them singletons. The V and J ends lost 10 bases and 2 bases respectively, with 13 bases between them. This CDR3 spans 13 amino acids. Germline V gene data show CDR1 as MGHDK and CDR2 as SYGVNS. Material: peripheral blood. The V and J genes are TRBV25-1 and TRBJ2-3; weak D call: TRBD1 (6 bases). This TCR derives from a woman in her forties or fifties with acute or convalescent COVID-19. The CDR3 loop reads CATKGEPTDTQYF. The CDR3 DNA reads as TGTGCCACCAAGGGGGAGCCCACAGATACGCAGTATTTT.